This passage covers 26 T cell receptor beta chains from one sample sequenced in a study of regulatory T cells in long-lasting Graves disease. To make TCR beta libraries, researchers used iRepertoire HTBI primers and Arm-PCR of CDR3 regions. One entry per CDR3 protein, called by TCRdb with MiXCR from the multiplex PCR reads. The top ten clones hold 22% of a sample with roughly 420,000 distinct CDR3 sequences, 15% to 18% of them seen once. Time point noted: newly diagnosed GD, antithyroid drugs for less than 3 months. PBMCs were the source of the RNA used for TCR sequencing. This sample comprised peripheral blood mononuclear cells (PBMCs), obtained at new diagnosis, from a patient treated with antithyroid drugs. The receptors here all came from a female donor with Graves disease.

The V call is TRBV9, the J call TRBJ2-6; 7 bases match TRBD1. This CDR3 has 17 amino acids. Germline assignment: CDR1 SGDLS and CDR2 YYNGEE. The junction had 4 bases not matched to a gene; V was cut back by 1 base and J by 0 bases. The CDR3 DNA reads as TGTGCCAGCAGCGTACGACAGGGCGGCTCTGGGGCCAACGTCCTGACTTTC. Translated: CASSVRQGGSGANVLTF.

This clonotype was seen many times. V is TRBV6-2 or TRBV6-3 and J is TRBJ1-6; D is perhaps TRBD1 (6 bases). The CDR3 is 14 amino acids. CDR1 MNHEY and CDR2 SVGEGT come from the germline V gene. V lost 3 bases and J 10 bases, leaving 13 bases between the germline ends. The CDR3 DNA follows: TGTGCCAGCAGTTATCCGGGGGCTAAATCACCCCTCCACTTT. This encodes CASSYPGAKSPLHF.

The CDR3 sequence is CASSQVAPESAMNTEAFF. The CDR3 bases are TGCGCCAGCAGCCAAGTTGCGCCGGAGTCAGCTATGAACACTGAAGCTTTCTTT. This chain joins TRBV4-1 and TRBJ1-1; D unresolved. V lost 1 base, J lost 0 bases, and 18 bases lay in between. Germline CDR1 MGHRA, CDR2 YSYEKL. The CDR3 is 18 residues long.

The sample holds a few counts of this clonotype. The chain joins TRBV6-1 to TRBJ2-3, with D possibly TRBD2 on 6 matching bases. The CDR3 is 20 residues long. V was shortened by 7 bases and J by 1 base, with 30 bases between the two germline ends. Germline V gene lookup returns CDR1 MNHNS and CDR2 SASEGT. CDR3 nucleotides: TGTGCCAGCAACCCCGCCGCGGGGCTAGCTCTAGGTTGGGGCACAGATACGCAGTATTTT. Translated, it gives CASNPAAGLALGWGTDTQYF.

The V gene is TRBV10-3, the J gene TRBJ2-1; the D gene is possibly TRBD2 (7 bases). The CDR3 is 13 amino acids. The germline V gene encodes CDR1 ENHRY and CDR2 SYGVKD. V was clipped by 10 bases and J by 8 bases, with 18 bases between them. The CDR3 coding sequence is TGTGCCAGTCGGGGGCGGGAGTATCATGAGCAGTTCTTC. Its translation: CASRGREYHEQFF.

This clonotype showed up many times. This chain links TRBV12-3 or TRBV12-4 with TRBJ1-1, with a tentative D call TRBD1 (6 bases). This CDR3 is built from 15 residues. V gave up 5 bases and J gave up 6 bases, with 19 bases separating them. The CDR3 bases are TGTGCCAGCAGTCCCCGTGGGGGGGCAGGGGCTGAAGCTTTCTTT. It codes for CASSPRGGAGAEAFF.

This clonotype has a count of ten or more. This sequence joins TRBV7-2 and TRBJ1-4; maybe TRBD1 (5 bases). Germline-derived CDR1 and CDR2 are SGHTA and FQGNSA. Trimming cost V 7 bases and J 12 bases, with 21 bases left between them. This CDR3 comprises 14 residues. This chain's CDR3 is CASTEGGHLNQLFF. CDR3 in DNA: TGTGCCAGCACCGAGGGCGGACACCTGAATCAACTGTTTTTT.

This clonotype occurred many times. The DNA for the CDR3 is TGTGCCAGCAGCCCGGACAGGGAGGGCTACGAGCAGTACTTC. This encodes CASSPDREGYEQYF. V gene TRBV7-6 combines with J gene TRBJ2-7, with D tentatively TRBD1 (8 bases). Trimming removed 5 bases at V and 3 bases at J, with 14 bases between. CDR3 size: 14 residues. CDR1 SGHVS and CDR2 FNYEAQ come from the germline V gene.

Of note for this clonotype: A much larger clone sits a single nucleotide away, making a read error possible. The CDR3 spells CASSPGGGPTHAEAFF. The CDR3 DNA reads TGTGCCAGCAGCCCCGGCGGGGGACCGACCCACGCTGAAGCTTTCTTT. The J gene is TRBJ1-1, the V gene TRBV7-3, with D tentatively TRBD1 (5 bases). The ends were cut back, 5 bases at V and 6 bases at J, with 22 bases in the middle. This CDR3 contains 16 residues. Germline loops: CDR1 SGHTA, CDR2 FQGTGA.

The chain employs TRBV2 and TRBJ2-3, with D uncertain. This CDR3 contains 15 residues. The germline CDR1 and CDR2 sequences are SNHLY and FYNNEI. V lost 3 bases and J lost 2, with 12 bases in between. Written as DNA, the CDR3 is TGTGCCAGCAGTGAGTGGGGTAGGACCACAGATACGCAGTATTTT. Residues: CASSEWGRTTDTQYF.

This clonotype was seen many times. The chain combines TRBV28 with TRBJ1-5; D unresolved. This CDR3 has 17 amino acids. Germline V gene sequence: CDR1 MDHEN, CDR2 SYDVKM. The V end was cut by 5 bases, the J end by 0 bases, with 17 bases between. CDR3 coding DNA: TGTGCCAGCAGTGGTATTTCGCCGACGAATAGCAATCAGCCCCAGCATTTT. This sequence encodes CASSGISPTNSNQPQHF.

The sample holds a few counts of this clonotype. An end of the junction does not agree with germline; a read error may underlie this. CDR3 DNA: TGTGCCAGCCTCCCGGGACAGGGCTATAGCTACACCTTC. It codes for CASLPGQGYSYTF. The chain uses TRBV19 and TRBJ1-2; 9 positions match TRBD1. Germline V lookup: CDR1 LNHDA, CDR2 SQIVND (reference sequence). This CDR3 spans 13 amino acids.

The sample holds many counts of this clonotype. The rearrangement links TRBV30 to TRBJ1-5; D might be TRBD1 (5 bases). CDR1 and CDR2 from the germline V gene are GTSNPN and SVGIG (reference sequence). Trimming shortened V by 5 bases and J by 2 bases, and 10 bases separated the two germline ends. The CDR3 runs to 13 residues. CDR3 in amino acids: CAWGPQGNQPQHF. CDR3 nucleotide sequence: TGTGCCTGGGGCCCACAGGGCAATCAGCCCCAGCATTTT.

This clonotype was recorded at least ten times. The V call is TRBV12-3 or TRBV12-4, the J call TRBJ2-7; no clear D. CDR3 size: 14 residues. V was clipped by 5 bases and J by 3 bases, with 14 bases between them. The CDR3 coding sequence is TGTGCCAGCAGTCCCCCTCGGAACCTCTACGAGCAGTACTTC. Amino acids: CASSPPRNLYEQYF.

This clonotype came up many times. This rearrangement joins TRBV12-5 to TRBJ2-7; 8 bases fit TRBD1. With V trimmed by 0 bases and J by 6 bases, 7 bases remained unmatched. The germline V gene encodes CDR1 LGHNT and CDR2 FRNRAP. CDR3 size: 15 residues. The CDR3 bases are TGTGCTAGTGGTTTGGTTCTTGGACAGGGTACCGAGCAGTACTTC. It is translated as CASGLVLGQGTEQYF.

This clonotype was seen many times. V and J are TRBV7-9 and TRBJ1-1; unclear D gene. Germline values: CDR1 SEHNR, CDR2 FQNEAQ (reference sequence). The CDR3 has 16 amino acids. V dropped 1 base and J dropped 0 bases, with 12 bases sitting between them. CDR3 sequence: CASSLDGRSLNTEAFF. The CDR3, as DNA: TGTGCCAGCAGCTTAGATGGCAGGTCCTTGAACACTGAAGCTTTCTTT.

The chain has TRBV3-1 and TRBJ1-3; TRBD1 matches 8 bases. The length of the CDR3 is 17 residues. Germline trimming cut 1 base from V and 0 bases from J; bases unmatched to any gene: 5. The germline gives CDR1 LGHDT, CDR2 YNNKEL (reference sequence). The CDR3 protein is CASSQADRASSGNTIYF. The CDR3 region has the DNA TGTGCCAGCAGCCAAGCGGACAGGGCAAGCTCTGGAAACACCATATATTTT. The whole variable domain, filled in from reference TRBV3-1 and TRBJ1-3, reads DTAVSQTPKYLVTQMGNDKSIKCEQNLGHDTMYWYKQDSKKFLKIMFSYNNKELIINETVPNRFSPKSPDKAHLNLHINSLELGDSAVYFCASSQADRASSGNTIYFGEGSWLTVV.

This clonotype has at least ten counts. The chain is built from TRBV20-1 and TRBJ1-5, with D unresolved. The CDR3 consists of 13 residues. CDR1 and CDR2 from the germline V gene are DFQATT and SNEGSKA (reference sequence). The DNA for the CDR3 is TGCAGCAGTTCAAGGGATAGCAATCAGCCCCAGCATTTT. Translating gives CSSSRDSNQPQHF.

This clonotype has ten or more counts. Compared with germline, one end of the junction differs, possibly owing to a read error. The chain uses TRBV28 and TRBJ1-3; no reliable D call. CDR1 MDHEN and CDR2 SYDVKM come from the germline V gene. The CDR3 covers 15 residues. CDR3 protein: CASRKTGNSGNTIYF. CDR3 sequence (DNA): TGTGCCAGCAGGAAAACGGGCAACTCTGGGAACACCATATATTTT.

This rearrangement joins TRBV6-2 or TRBV6-3 to TRBJ2-2; D is unclear. This CDR3 is 15 amino acids long. Germline V gives CDR1 MNHEY, CDR2 SVGEGT. V lost 2 bases, J lost 1 base, and 8 bases lay in between. For the CDR3, the DNA is TGTGCCAGCAGTTACGAGACTGAGAACACCGGGGAGCTGTTTTTT. Translating gives CASSYETENTGELFF.

This clonotype was observed a single time. CDR3 sequence: CAWNRGTDTQYF. CDR3 in DNA: TGTGCCTGGAACAGGGGCACAGATACGCAGTATTTT. This rearrangement joins TRBV30 to TRBJ2-3; TRBD1 might be the D (6 bases). V dropped 4 bases and J dropped 1 base, with 6 bases sitting between them. The CDR3 loop spans 12 amino acids. The germline gives CDR1 GTSNPN, CDR2 SVGIG (reference sequence).

This clonotype was seen only a few times. V gene TRBV5-5 combines with J gene TRBJ1-2; TRBD1 aligns across 7 bases. Germline V gives CDR1 SGHKS, CDR2 YYEKEE (reference sequence). V shed 0 bases, J shed 12 bases, and the junction held 2 bases outside the gene matches. The CDR3 is 11 amino acids. CDR3 in amino acids: CASSLDRGNTF. The CDR3 DNA sequence: TGTGCCAGCAGCTTGGACAGGGGTAACACCTTC.

At least ten counts were recorded for this clonotype. V gene TRBV5-5 combines with J gene TRBJ1-5; 9 bases agree with TRBD1. With V trimmed by 0 bases and J by 6 bases, 10 bases remained unmatched. Germline V CDR1 and CDR2: SGHKS, YYEKEE (reference sequence). The CDR3 runs to 17 residues. CDR3 sequence reads: CASSLAGGQGVPQPQHF. The CDR3, as DNA: TGTGCCAGCAGCTTGGCTGGGGGACAGGGCGTCCCTCAGCCCCAGCATTTT.

With regard to this clonotype: A read error is possible here, since a much larger clone lies one base away. The chain is built from TRBV7-9 and TRBJ1-1; D is possibly TRBD1 (5 bases). This CDR3 is 12 amino acids long. Germline CDR1 is SEHNR and CDR2 is FQNEAQ (reference sequence). CDR3 nucleotide sequence: TGTGCCAGCGGGATAGGGACCGCTGAAGCTCTCTTT. Protein product: CASGIGTAEALF.

There are many counts of this clonotype. The chain recombines TRBV18 with TRBJ1-4, with D unresolved. The V end lost 1 base, the J end lost 3 bases, and 9 bases lay between the germline ends. This CDR3 is built from 15 residues. CDR1 and CDR2 from the germline V gene are KGHSH and LQKENI. CDR3 coding DNA: TGTGCCAGCTCACCACGGCCCGCCCCTAATGAAAAACTGTTTTTT. Protein product: CASSPRPAPNEKLFF.

This chain connects TRBV6-2 or TRBV6-3 to TRBJ1-2; D is perhaps TRBD1 (5 bases). Germline CDR1 reads MNHEY; CDR2 reads SVGEGT. This CDR3 has 17 amino acids. V dropped 0 bases and J dropped 8 bases, with 22 bases sitting between them. CDR3 protein: CASSYSRQRLSGGGYTF. CDR3 in DNA: TGTGCCAGCAGTTACTCGAGACAGCGATTATCGGGCGGGGGCTACACCTTC.